This TCR beta chain was observed in a study of beta chain features in type 1 diabetes. Study-wide background: Cell yields, gender and age were similar in healthy donors and patients.

TCRB transcripts that were expressed got sequenced, as all of the isolated RNA had been reverse transcribed. About 3.6 million reads on average were seen across naive, central memory and regulatory T cell samples. Profiled with immunoSEQ multiplex PCR; TCRdb holds only in-frame clones, not every one. The sample includes roughly 300,000 clones, 9.3% of them seen just once. Blood was collected once per donor into heparin, averaging around 120 mL. This clone was observed a handful of times. Its antigen is undetermined. General observations from the study: The naive, central memory and Treg TCRB repertoires of patients appeared to be more similar to one another than those of healthy donors. When Type 1 diabetes patients were examined, their TCRB CDR3s proved moderately but significantly shorter in all four CD4+ subsets.

CDR3 length: 14 residues. V was pared by 0 bases and J by 3 bases, with 1 base of the junction left unmatched. Germline-derived CDR1 and CDR2 are SGHDT and YYEEEE. This clonotype was obtained from a man aged 30 to 39 with type 1 diabetes. Sequenced sample: central memory CD4+ T cells from blood. This sequence joins TRBV5-6 and TRBJ2-7; 9 nucleotides match TRBD1. CDR3 bases: TGTGCCAGCAGCTTGGGGGACAGGGTCTACGAGCAGTACTTC. It yields the protein CASSLGDRVYEQYF.